This T cell receptor beta chain was found in a study of blood T cell repertoires in COVID-19. Study background: The United States, Italy and Spain supplied acute and convalescent COVID-19 samples. Sources were T cells, B-cell-depleted T cells, or PBMCs; the material itself was cDNA or gDNA.

Original handling: The assay estimated nucleated cells by amplifying reference gene primers. Measured with immunoSEQ multiplex PCR; TCRdb has only the in-frame clones, and not every one. Clone size and the V and J calls come from that table; the DNA yielded D and trimming. The table shows over 130,000 clones, with around 78% occurring only once. The CDR3 has 13 amino acids. The germline V gene encodes CDR1 SGHDT and CDR2 YYEEEE. The V end lost 2 bases, the J end lost 8 bases, and 14 bases lay between the germline ends. This clonotype was obtained from a woman aged 80 or older with active or convalescent COVID-19. Material: peripheral blood. The chain employs TRBV5-6 and TRBJ2-7; TRBD1 might be the D (6 bases). DNA of the CDR3: TGTGCCAGCAGCTTACAATCAGGGACACAGCAGTACTTC. This translates into CASSLQSGTQQYF.